This passage covers 31 T cell receptor beta chains from one sample sequenced in a study of T cells after yellow fever vaccination. TCRdb itself ran the 5' RACE reads through MiXCR, one entry per CDR3 protein. Altogether 450,000 to 550,000 distinct CDR3 sequences are present, less than 25% being singletons, with the ten largest covering about 17%. The input for sequencing was PBMCs, taken approximately 22 days after the first yellow fever vaccination. These TCRs come from a man aged 18 to 29 who received the YFV17D yellow fever vaccine.

On this clonotype: A read error may be the cause here, since a much bigger clone is one base away. This rearrangement joins TRBV6-1 to TRBJ1-5; a possible D gene is TRBD1 (5 bases). The V gene's germline CDR1 is MNHNS and CDR2 SASEGT. CDR3 length equals 14 residues. Trimming left V 3 bases short and J 6 bases short, with 12 bases between. CDR3 in DNA: TGTGCCAGCAGTGACGGGCAGGGCGGTCAGCCCCAGCATTTT. Protein product: CASSDGQGGQPQHF.

A few counts support this clonotype. This chain uses TRBV19 with TRBJ2-4; D unclear. With 0 bases removed from V and 0 bases from J, the gap between germline ends came to 15 bases. Per the germline V gene, CDR1 is LNHDA and CDR2 is SQIVND (reference sequence). The CDR3 is 18 residues long. The CDR3 protein is CASSIDARLSIAKNIQYF. Here the CDR3 DNA reads TGTGCCAGTAGTATAGACGCCAGGCTATCCATAGCCAAAAACATTCAGTACTTC.

The chain is built from TRBV4-2 and TRBJ2-3, with D perhaps matching TRBD1 (5 bases). The CDR3 is 18 residues long. Per the germline V gene, CDR1 is LGHNA and CDR2 is YNFKEQ. The V gene lost 1 base and the J gene lost 2 bases, with 19 bases spanning the gap. The CDR3 sequence is CASSQGKGAAESTDTQYF. The CDR3 coding sequence is TGTGCCAGCAGCCAAGGAAAAGGGGCGGCGGAGTCCACAGATACGCAGTATTTT.

This clonotype was observed a few times. The chain recombines TRBV6-2 or TRBV6-3 with TRBJ2-5; 10 bases align to TRBD2. CDR3 length: 16 residues. Germline CDR1 MNHEY, CDR2 SVGEGT. The V and J ends lost 4 bases and 5 bases, in that order; junction bases with no gene match: 10. The CDR3 DNA follows: TGTGCCAGCAGTTTTGGACTAGCGGCGTACATGGAGACCCAGTACTTC. It is translated as CASSFGLAAYMETQYF.

There are a few counts of this clonotype. V and J are TRBV7-9 and TRBJ1-4; D gene uncertain. Germline-derived CDR1 and CDR2 are SEHNR and FQNEAQ (reference sequence). The CDR3 contains 14 residues. With 0 bases removed from V and 4 bases from J, the gap between germline ends came to 6 bases. In nucleotides, the CDR3 is TGTGCCAGCAGCTTAGCGCCGGTTAATGAAAAACTGTTTTTT. Amino acids: CASSLAPVNEKLFF.

This clonotype appeared once. The rearrangement uses TRBV29-1 and TRBJ2-4; D is undetermined. The CDR3 covers 11 residues. Trimming cost V 7 bases and J 0 bases, with 4 bases left between them. Germline CDR1 reads SQVTM; CDR2 reads ANQGSEA. CDR3 DNA sequence: TGCAGCGGGACAGCCAAAAACATTCAGTACTTC. Its protein product is CSGTAKNIQYF.

The chain recombines TRBV3-1 with TRBJ1-6, with D perhaps matching TRBD1 (5 bases). The V gene lost 8 bases and the J gene lost 7 bases, with 18 bases spanning the gap. This CDR3 is built from 15 residues. In germline, CDR1 is LGHDT, CDR2 YNNKEL (reference sequence). In nucleotides, the CDR3 is TGTGCCAGCTGCCCTCTAAGGCGGGGGAATTCACCCCTCCACTTT. Amino acids: CASCPLRRGNSPLHF. The variable domain in full, completed from reference TRBV3-1 and TRBJ1-6, reads DTAVSQTPKYLVTQMGNDKSIKCEQNLGHDTMYWYKQDSKKFLKIMFSYNNKELIINETVPNRFSPKSPDKAHLNLHINSLELGDSAVYFCASCPLRRGNSPLHFGNGTRLTVT.

This clonotype was counted only a few times. The J gene is TRBJ1-3, the V gene TRBV18; 8 positions match TRBD1. This CDR3 is 15 amino acids long. Trimming cost V 4 bases and J 4 bases; bases outside gene matches: 6. CDR1 and CDR2 from the germline V gene are KGHSH and LQKENI. The CDR3 here is CASSLGQGYGNTIYF. The DNA for the CDR3 is TGTGCCAGCTCACTTGGACAGGGTTACGGAAACACCATATATTTT.

This clonotype was detected a few times. The chain has TRBV12-3 or TRBV12-4 and TRBJ2-1; 10 nucleotides match TRBD2. Trimming cost V 7 bases and J 8 bases; bases outside gene matches: 8. The CDR3 runs to 14 residues. DNA of the CDR3: TGTGCCAGCACCCCGGGACTAGCGCGGTATGAGCAGTTCTTC. Protein sequence: CASTPGLARYEQFF.

This rearrangement joins TRBV7-2 to TRBJ2-1; the D call may be TRBD1 or TRBD2 (5 bases each). The V gene's germline CDR1 is SGHTA and CDR2 FQGNSA. CDR3 length: 15 residues. Trimming shortened V by 5 bases and J by 5 bases, and 16 bases separated the two germline ends. The CDR3 loop is CASSRTRDVNNEQFF. Written as DNA, the CDR3 is TGTGCCAGCAGCCGAACCCGGGACGTAAACAATGAGCAGTTCTTC.

This sequence joins TRBV19 and TRBJ1-5; the match to TRBD1 covers 7 bases. Germline CDR1 reads LNHDA; CDR2 reads SQIVND (reference sequence). Trimming at V came to 7 bases and at J to 6 bases, leaving 15 bases not matched to a gene. The CDR3 loop spans 16 amino acids. The CDR3 reads CASKITGDGGSQPQHF. In DNA, the CDR3 is TGTGCCAGTAAGATAACAGGGGACGGGGGCAGTCAGCCCCAGCATTTT. The full variable domain, completed using reference TRBV19 and TRBJ1-5, is DGGITQSPKYLFRKEGQNVTLSCEQNLNHDAMYWYRQDPGQGLRLIYYSQIVNDFQKGDIAEGYSVSREKKESFPLTVTSAQKNPTAFYLCASKITGDGGSQPQHFGDGTRLSIL.

The chain is built from TRBV7-9 and TRBJ2-1; D remains unclear. Germline CDR1 reads SEHNR; CDR2 reads FQNEAQ (reference sequence). The CDR3 is made up of 12 amino acids. V was shortened by 5 bases and J by 7 bases, with 9 bases between the two germline ends. Written as DNA, the CDR3 is TGTGCCAGCAGCGGGCTCGGTAATGAGCAGTTCTTC. Residues: CASSGLGNEQFF.

Only a few counts were recorded for this clonotype. The chain joins TRBV20-1 to TRBJ2-5; the D gene could be TRBD1 or TRBD2 (5 bases each). Germline-derived CDR1 and CDR2 are DFQATT and SNEGSKA (reference sequence). CDR3 length: 13 residues. V was trimmed by 6 bases and J by 2 bases, leaving 13 bases between them. The CDR3 region is CSAVGPNQETQYF. The CDR3 DNA is TGCAGTGCCGTGGGACCGAATCAAGAGACCCAGTACTTC.

In this sample, this clonotype turned up a few times. The chain is built from TRBV7-2 and TRBJ2-3; 9 bases align to TRBD2. The germline V gene has CDR1 SGHTA and CDR2 FQGNSA. V was pared by 1 base and J by 4 bases, with 6 bases of the junction left unmatched. CDR3 size: 16 residues. The CDR3 loop reads CASSLGMAGGADTQYF. The CDR3, as DNA: TGTGCCAGCAGCTTAGGGATGGCGGGGGGGGCAGATACGCAGTATTTT.

The CDR3 is CASDAQVLRYSGANVLTF. DNA of the CDR3: TGTGCCAGTGACGCTCAGGTTCTCCGTTACTCTGGGGCCAACGTCCTGACTTTC. V and J are TRBV5-6 and TRBJ2-6; D is undetermined. V was cut by 8 bases and J by 0 bases, with 21 bases left in between. CDR3 length equals 18 residues. Per germline, CDR1 SGHDT and CDR2 YYEEEE.

The chain employs TRBV4-1 and TRBJ1-2; D not resolved. Trimming pared 0 bases from V and 2 bases from J, leaving 10 bases between. The CDR3 has 15 residues. The germline V gene encodes CDR1 MGHRA and CDR2 YSYEKL. CDR3 sequence reads: CASSQDPAGNYGYTF. As DNA, the CDR3 is TGCGCCAGCAGCCAAGATCCGGCGGGCAACTATGGCTACACCTTC.

In this sample, this clonotype turned up a few times. This rearrangement joins TRBV21-1 to TRBJ2-7; TRBD1 is the table's D call and was not checked against the DNA. TRBV21-1 is given as a pseudogene. CDR3 length: 13 amino acids. The CDR3 nucleotides read TGTGCCAGCGGAAGGGACAGGGGCTACGAGCAGTACGTC. Residues: CASGRDRGYEQYV.

V gene TRBV12-3 or TRBV12-4 combines with J gene TRBJ2-3; the match to TRBD2 covers 7 bases. CDR3 length: 16 amino acids. With V trimmed by 5 bases and J by 2 bases, 10 bases remained unmatched. The DNA of the CDR3 is TGTGCCAGCAGTAAAAAAGCGGGGAGTACCACAGATACGCAGTATTTT. Translating gives CASSKKAGSTTDTQYF.

The chain carries TRBV14 and TRBJ1-6; maybe TRBD1 (6 bases). Deletions cut 3 bases from V and 6 bases from J, with 12 bases between. The CDR3 is made up of 15 amino acids. Germline CDR1 reads SGHDN; CDR2 reads FVKESK. The CDR3 sequence is CASSHTPGANSPLHF. The CDR3 coding sequence is TGTGCCAGCAGCCATACACCAGGGGCTAATTCACCCCTCCACTTT.

The chain couples TRBV9 to TRBJ2-3; 8 bases map to TRBD1. The trim removed 8 bases at V and 5 bases at J, leaving 16 bases unmatched. Per germline, CDR1 SGDLS and CDR2 YYNGEE. CDR3 size: 16 residues. The chain's CDR3 is CASSKQAGTGRDTQYF. The DNA of the CDR3 is TGTGCCAGTAGTAAACAAGCCGGGACAGGACGAGATACGCAGTATTTT.

This clonotype was found a few times. The genes are TRBV11-2 and TRBJ2-2; a possible D gene is TRBD2 (6 bases). Trimming pared 5 bases from V and 3 bases from J, leaving 16 bases between. This CDR3 comprises 16 residues. The V gene's germline CDR1 is SGHAT and CDR2 FQNNGV. This CDR3 reads CASSVAASYDTGELFF. CDR3 nucleotide sequence: TGTGCCAGCAGCGTAGCGGCCTCGTACGACACCGGGGAGCTGTTTTTT.

This clonotype was counted a few times. The chain is built from TRBV7-9 and TRBJ1-1; D possibly corresponds to TRBD1 (5 bases). The CDR3 length is 16 residues. The germline V gene has CDR1 SEHNR and CDR2 FQNEAQ (reference sequence). With 3 bases removed from V and 7 bases from J, the gap between germline ends came to 21 bases. The CDR3 protein is CASSFGAGYIYGEAFF. CDR3 nucleotide sequence: TGTGCCAGCAGCTTTGGGGCAGGGTATATCTACGGTGAAGCTTTCTTT.

The chain employs TRBV28 and TRBJ1-4; no firm D call. The length of the CDR3 is 14 residues. The ends were cut back, 3 bases at V and 4 bases at J, with 9 bases in the middle. The germline CDR1 and CDR2 sequences are MDHEN and SYDVKM. The CDR3 nucleotides read TGTGCCAGCAGTTTGGAGAAGCGTAATGAAAAACTGTTTTTT. Translation gives CASSLEKRNEKLFF.

The chain couples TRBV6-1 to TRBJ1-2, with 8 positions matching TRBD1. The germline gives CDR1 MNHNS, CDR2 SASEGT. Trimming cost V 6 bases and J 5 bases; bases outside gene matches: 14. The CDR3 contains 16 residues. The CDR3: CASRERTGGDGYGYTF. The CDR3 DNA reads TGTGCCAGCAGAGAAAGAACAGGGGGTGATGGTTATGGCTACACCTTC.

V is TRBV12-3 or TRBV12-4 and J is TRBJ2-7; D is perhaps TRBD1 (6 bases). The V and J ends lost 4 bases and 2 bases respectively, with 9 bases between them. The CDR3 spans 13 residues. The CDR3 nucleotides are TGTGCCAGCAGTTCCGACAGGCCCTACGAGCAGTACTTC. Translation gives CASSSDRPYEQYF.

The V gene is TRBV9, the J gene TRBJ2-5; D unresolved. Trimming cost V 4 bases and J 2 bases, with 18 bases left between them. Germline values: CDR1 SGDLS, CDR2 YYNGEE. The CDR3 is 16 amino acids. The CDR3 here is CASSPGAFRRQETQYF. The CDR3 coding sequence is TGTGCCAGCAGCCCAGGAGCATTCAGGCGACAAGAGACCCAGTACTTC.

This rearrangement joins TRBV28 to TRBJ2-1, with D maybe TRBD1 (5 bases). The germline gives CDR1 MDHEN, CDR2 SYDVKM. The germline V and J ends were trimmed by 6 bases and 6 bases, with 18 bases remaining between them. The CDR3 has 15 residues. CDR3 bases: TGTGCCAGCAGCCAATGGCAGGGTGCCGTCAATGAGCAGTTCTTC. Its protein is CASSQWQGAVNEQFF.

This clonotype has a handful of counts. V is TRBV11-3 and J is TRBJ2-3; D is tentatively TRBD1 or TRBD2 (5 bases each). Between the trimmed V and J ends, which lost 5 bases and 6 bases, there was a span of 18 bases. CDR1 is SGHNT, CDR2 YENEEA, per germline. This CDR3 comprises 15 residues. The CDR3 loop is CASSTGPPGVDTQYF. The CDR3 DNA is TGTGCCAGCAGCACGGGACCACCCGGAGTTGATACGCAGTATTTT.

This clonotype was observed many times. V gene TRBV9 combines with J gene TRBJ2-5; 8 bases match TRBD2. Germline V lookup: CDR1 SGDLS, CDR2 YYNGEE. This CDR3 has 14 residues. The trim removed 4 bases at V and 3 bases at J, leaving 5 bases unmatched. The CDR3 is CASSPRGAEETQYF. Written as DNA, the CDR3 is TGTGCCAGCAGCCCGCGGGGGGCGGAAGAGACCCAGTACTTC.

This clonotype was counted a few times. CDR3 region: CASSLDSGVYNEQFF. Here the CDR3 DNA reads TGTGCCAGCAGCTTGGATAGCGGGGTATACAATGAGCAGTTCTTC. This chain links TRBV5-4 with TRBJ2-1; 8 bases map to TRBD2. Germline loops: CDR1 SGHNT, CDR2 YYREEE (reference sequence). V trimming: 0 bases; J trimming: 4 bases; junction bases outside the gene matches: 3. The CDR3 is made up of 15 amino acids.

This clonotype was counted between two and nine times. The gene calls are TRBV7-8 and TRBJ2-1; 8 nucleotides agree with TRBD2. This CDR3 region has 17 residues. Germline V gives CDR1 SGHVS, CDR2 FQNEAQ. V was clipped by 3 bases and J by 5 bases; unmatched bases: 12. The CDR3 nucleotides are TGTGCCAGCAGCTTCCCGCTCGGGCGGGGGGAAAACAATGAGCAGTTCTTC. It translates to CASSFPLGRGENNEQFF.